The subject of this entry is one T cell receptor (beta chain). Its target is unknown. The germline V gene has CDR1 LGHNA and CDR2 YSLEER. Trimming stripped 3 bases from V and 0 bases from J, with 9 bases between. This CDR3 contains 15 residues. TCRdb's table, derived via immunoSEQ multiplex PCR, lists solely in-frame clones and lacks some. The sample contains over 100,000 clones, more than 75% of which appear only once. This entry is derived from a study of T cell responses to AZD1222 COVID-19 vaccine. General study points: Mostly white British, mostly female donors; authors suggested clonal diversity may be underestimated. CD4 TCRs associated with vaccination spanned spike, dominating at 160-218 and 743-854.

The source of this sequence is an adult who received the AZD1222 COVID-19 vaccine. The source material was peripheral blood, sampled 28 days after the second AZD1222 dose. The V and J genes are TRBV4-3 and TRBJ1-3; D might be TRBD1 (6 bases). The CDR3 DNA reads TGCGCCAGCAGCCAGACAGGATCCTCTGGAAACACCATATATTTT. Protein product: CASSQTGSSGNTIYF.